This T cell receptor (beta chain) was captured by sequencing in a study of T cells in Graves' hyperthyroidism and ophthalmopathy. Study details: The blood sample was taken at first diagnosis, before treatment began.

Hyperthyroidism was newly diagnosed in patients aged 18 to 65 (duration under 2 months). Any patient presenting with uncontrolled infection, other autoimmune disease, pregnancy or lactation was left out. Amplified TCR beta CDR3 regions derived from RNA transcripts. HTBI primers were employed in a first-round RT-PCR of the TCR CDR3. TCRdb used MiXCR to reprocess the multiplex PCR reads, holding one entry per CDR3 protein. The data show around 600,000 distinct CDR3 sequences, around 14% seen once. Study outcomes and limitations: Among thyroid clonotypes expanded above 0.001, most also appeared in blood.

CDR3 length equals 17 residues. V dropped 2 bases and J dropped 5 bases, with 22 bases sitting between them. In regard to this clonotype: The antigen is not known.

This clonotype was obtained from a woman aged 25 to 39 with Graves' hyperthyroidism. V and J are TRBV6-7 and TRBJ2-7; tentative D call: TRBD1 (6 bases). TRBV6-7 is given ORF status, its function remaining uncertain. Sequenced input: blood. The CDR3 region has the DNA TGTGCCAGCAGTTACCCGGAGCCAGGGCAGGGGTGCCACGAGCAGTACTTC. It translates to CASSYPEPGQGCHEQYF.